Presented here are 9 T cell receptor beta chains from one specimen sequenced in a study of blood T cell repertoires in COVID-19. Generated by immunoSEQ multiplex PCR, the TCRdb table keeps only in-frame clones and is missing some. The sample contains nearly 300,000 clones, 70% to 85% of which appear only once. The sequencing sample was made of peripheral blood. The receptors come from a human donor with COVID-19, enrolled during active disease. The donor label of this sample is uncertain.

The chain links TRBV30 to TRBJ1-2, with D tentatively TRBD1 (5 bases). CDR3 size: 14 residues. V lost 0 bases and J 5 bases, leaving 13 bases between the germline ends. The germline V gene has CDR1 GTSNPN and CDR2 SVGIG (reference sequence). For the CDR3, the DNA is TGTGCCTGGAGTGTGGCCAGGGCCCCATATGGCTACACCTTC. Translating it yields CAWSVARAPYGYTF. Drawing the rest from reference TRBV30 and TRBJ1-2, the complete variable domain is SQTIHQWPATLVQPVGSPLSLECTVEGTSNPNLYWYRQAAGRGLQLLFYSVGIGQISSEVPQNLSASRPQDRQFILSSKKLLLSDSGFYLCAWSVARAPYGYTFGSGTRLTVV.

V and J are TRBV28 and TRBJ1-2; 8 bases agree with TRBD1. J gave up 8 bases and V 2 bases, and 4 bases lay outside the gene matches. Germline V gives CDR1 MDHEN, CDR2 SYDVKM. The CDR3 runs to 13 residues. The chain's CDR3 is CASSLGTGGGYTF. CDR3 nucleotide sequence: TGTGCCAGCAGTTTAGGGACAGGCGGGGGCTACACCTTC.

The CDR3 is CASSTQLGEGGEQYF. The CDR3 region has the DNA TGTGCCAGCAGCACCCAACTAGGGGAGGGCGGCGAGCAGTACTTC. J is TRBJ2-7 and V is TRBV9, with TRBD2 matching over 7 bases. The CDR3 sequence is 15 residues long. Trimming removed 4 bases from V and 6 bases from J; junction bases left unmatched: 13. Germline V gives CDR1 SGDLS, CDR2 YYNGEE. Full variable domain (outside the CDR3, taken from reference TRBV9 and TRBJ2-7): DSGVTQTPKHLITATGQRVTLRCSPRSGDLSVYWYQQSLDQGLQFLIQYYNGEERAKGNILERFSAQQFPDLHSELNLSSLELGDSALYFCASSTQLGEGGEQYFGPGTRLTVT.

The CDR3 coding sequence is TGTGCCAGCAGTTACTCGTCCAGGGAGGCAGCTTTCTTT. Residues: CASSYSSREAAFF. This chain uses TRBV6-2 or TRBV6-3 with TRBJ1-1; D may be TRBD1 (5 bases). Germline V gives CDR1 MNHEY, CDR2 SVGEGT. With 0 bases removed from V and 10 bases from J, the gap between germline ends came to 12 bases. The CDR3 spans 13 residues.

With respect to this clone: The identical CDR3 is also encoded by other nucleotide sequences in the sample. The V and J genes are TRBV7-2 and TRBJ1-5, with a possible D match to TRBD1 (5 bases). With 5 bases removed from V and 5 bases from J, the gap between germline ends came to 13 bases. Germline-derived CDR1 and CDR2 are SGHTA and FQGNSA. CDR3 length: 14 amino acids. The DNA for the CDR3 is TGTGCCAGCAGCCCACCGGGGGGGGATCAGCCCCAGCATTTT. This encodes CASSPPGGDQPQHF.

The gene calls are TRBV9 and TRBJ2-2; possibly TRBD2 for D (5 bases). Germline V lookup: CDR1 SGDLS, CDR2 YYNGEE. CDR3 length: 15 amino acids. Trimming cost V 2 bases and J 2 bases, with 10 bases left between them. The CDR3 is CASSVGLANTGELFF. CDR3 bases: TGTGCCAGCAGCGTCGGCCTAGCCAACACCGGGGAGCTGTTTTTT.

The rearrangement links TRBV6-5 to TRBJ1-5; D gene uncertain. In germline, CDR1 is MNHEY, CDR2 SVGAGI. The ends were cut back, 6 bases at V and 7 bases at J, with 19 bases in the middle. The CDR3 extends over 15 amino acids. CDR3 amino acids: CASSPAGVSRQPQHF. CDR3 DNA sequence: TGTGCCAGCAGCCCCGCGGGCGTTTCCAGACAGCCCCAGCATTTT.

The chain combines TRBV9 with TRBJ2-3, with a tentative D call TRBD2 (5 bases). The CDR3 totals 16 residues. CDR1 is SGDLS and CDR2 is YYNGEE in the germline V gene. Trimming removed 2 bases at V and 0 bases at J, with 13 bases between. Written as DNA, the CDR3 is TGTGCCAGCAGCGTGGGCAGGACTCCTAGCACAGATACGCAGTATTTT. Its translation is CASSVGRTPSTDTQYF.

The rearrangement links TRBV4-1 to TRBJ1-1; 8 bases match TRBD1. CDR1 is MGHRA, CDR2 YSYEKL, per germline. The V segment lost 0 bases and the J segment 4 bases; nucleotides outside the gene matches: 13. The CDR3 is made up of 18 amino acids. The CDR3 is CASSQEGQGAWRVTEAFF. Here the CDR3 DNA reads TGCGCCAGCAGCCAAGAAGGGCAGGGGGCGTGGAGGGTCACTGAAGCTTTCTTT.